The TCR beta chain described here comes from a study of identical twins. Study findings and constraints: Analyses of zero insertions could, in part, be confounded by invariant MAIT and iNKT cells.

CDR1 SGHTS and CDR2 YDEGEE come from the germline V gene. V dropped 2 bases and J dropped 2 bases, with 10 bases sitting between them. The CDR3 spans 14 residues. Note on this clonotype: The antigen remains undetermined.

A universal primer site came from template switching; cDNA carried unique molecular identifiers. TCRdb called the 5' RACE reads again in MiXCR, with one record for every CDR3 protein. The table has 600,000 to 700,000 distinct CDR3 sequences, around 20% seen once. The data were also submitted as part of a second study, on T cells expressing NK-cell markers. That source notes: As a fraction of CD8+ T cells, dominant NKG2C+ clonotypes reached roughly 1.0-7.0% in six donors.

The clonotype was recovered from a woman aged 18-29 years in good health. Sequenced material: PBMCs. V and J are TRBV5-8 and TRBJ1-2; tentatively, D is TRBD1 (6 bases). The CDR3 is CASSFGRGNYGYTF. The CDR3 DNA reads as TGTGCCAGCAGCTTTGGCAGGGGAAACTATGGCTACACCTTC.